This TCR beta chain appears in the sequencing data of a study of early T cells in non-severe SARS-CoV-2 infection. Study-wide background: Chains from this unsorted whole-blood bulk RNA could not be paired. Regarding the study as a whole: Anti-spike CD8 responses were favored by VDJdb matching, which missed private and CD4 specificities.

Trimming left V 4 bases short and J 2 bases short, with 11 bases between. The CDR3 runs to 14 residues. From germline, CDR1 is SGHDT and CDR2 YYEEEE. This clonotype was detected only a few times. What it recognizes is unknown. Tagging with unique molecular identifiers was applied to individual cDNA molecules. TCRdb recomputed calls from the 5' RACE reads with MiXCR, one row per CDR3 protein. The sample records over 60,000 distinct CDR3 sequences, 10% to 12% being singletons. The specimen was whole blood, collected at baseline. The chain employs TRBV5-6 and TRBJ2-3; TRBD1 is a possible D gene (6 bases). The clonotype was recovered from an adult who was a healthcare worker with PCR-confirmed SARS-CoV-2 infection or an uninfected control (not recorded which). CDR3 protein: CASSPGHYTDTQYF. The CDR3 DNA follows: TGTGCCAGCAGCCCGGGACACTACACAGATACGCAGTATTTT. The full variable domain, completed using reference TRBV5-6 and TRBJ2-3, is DAGVTQSPTHLIKTRGQQVTLRCSPKSGHDTVSWYQQALGQGPQFIFQYYEEEERQRGNFPDRFSGHQFPNYSSELNVNALLLGDSALYLCASSPGHYTDTQYFGPGTRLTVL.